The rows below give T cell receptor beta chains drawn from one sample of a study of cytomegalovirus exposure and HLA in healthy donors. Clones were sequenced by immunoSEQ multiplex PCR, and TCRdb holds only the in-frame ones, with some missing. The table has about 170,000 clones, roughly 80% seen once. What was sequenced was PBMCs. These receptors were taken from a woman aged 45 to 65 in good health and CMV-seropositive. The CDR3 runs from the conserved cysteine through the conserved F or W. A D gene is named only where the DNA matches it firmly. The size of a clone is reported for some rows only, either as once, few or many, or as a class for expanded clones.

J gene: TRBJ1-2; clone size: .; V gene: TRBV7-8; D gene: TRBD1; CDR3 protein: CASSSRGAWYGYTF; CDR3 DNA: TGTGCCAGCAGCTCCAGGGGGGCCTGGTATGGCTACACCTTC
J gene: TRBJ2-3; clone size: once; V gene: TRBV28; D gene: TRBD2; CDR3 protein: CASIGREGSTDTQYF; CDR3 DNA: TGTGCCAGCATAGGGCGGGAGGGTTCCACAGATACGCAGTATTTT
J gene: TRBJ1-4; clone size: .; V gene: TRBV7-2; D gene: TRBD1; CDR3 protein: CASSSGQGYEKLFF; CDR3 DNA: TGTGCCAGCAGCTCCGGACAGGGTTATGAAAAACTGTTTTTT
J gene: TRBJ2-1; clone size: .; V gene: TRBV19; D gene: TRBD1; CDR3 protein: CASRMGQENEQFF; CDR3 DNA: TGTGCCAGTAGAATGGGACAGGAAAATGAGCAGTTCTTC
J gene: TRBJ2-1; clone size: .; V gene: TRBV5-4; D gene: TRBD2; CDR3 protein: CASSLTGTSANEQFF; CDR3 DNA: TGTGCCAGCAGCTTGACCGGGACTAGTGCCAATGAGCAGTTCTTC
J gene: TRBJ2-6; clone size: .; V gene: TRBV6-5; D gene: TRBD1; CDR3 protein: CASSAYRGTRRNESF; CDR3 DNA: TGTGCCAGCAGTGCCTACAGGGGCACGAGGCGGAATGAGTCTTTC
J gene: TRBJ1-1; clone size: .; V gene: TRBV5-1; D gene: .; CDR3 protein: CASSLVGHTNTEAFF; CDR3 DNA: TGCGCCAGCAGCTTGGTTGGCCATACGAACACTGAAGCTTTCTTT
J gene: TRBJ2-1; clone size: .; V gene: TRBV7-8; D gene: .; CDR3 protein: CASSPRPRGPWDEQFF; CDR3 DNA: TGTGCCAGCAGCCCCAGGCCCAGGGGTCCGTGGGATGAGCAGTTCTTC
J gene: TRBJ1-4; clone size: .; V gene: TRBV4-3; D gene: .; CDR3 protein: CASSQDQTDSEKLFF; CDR3 DNA: TGCGCCAGCAGCCAAGATCAGACAGACTCTGAAAAACTGTTTTTT
J gene: TRBJ1-1; clone size: .; V gene: TRBV2; D gene: TRBD1; CDR3 protein: CASQTGMNTEAFF; CDR3 DNA: TGTGCCAGTCAGACAGGGATGAACACTGAAGCTTTCTTT
J gene: TRBJ2-2; clone size: once; V gene: TRBV9; D gene: TRBD1; CDR3 protein: CASSVGDRQTGELFF; CDR3 DNA: TGTGCCAGCAGCGTAGGGGACAGACAGACCGGGGAGCTGTTTTTT
J gene: TRBJ2-3; clone size: .; V gene: TRBV7-3; D gene: TRBD2; CDR3 protein: CASSPSGNTDTQYF; CDR3 DNA: TGTGCCAGCAGCCCCAGCGGGAACACAGATACGCAGTATTTT
J gene: TRBJ2-1; clone size: once; V gene: TRBV6-4; D gene: TRBD2; CDR3 protein: CASSAGLATEQFF; CDR3 DNA: TGTGCCAGCAGTGCGGGACTAGCAACTGAGCAGTTCTTC
J gene: TRBJ2-2; clone size: .; V gene: TRBV9; D gene: TRBD2; CDR3 protein: CASSVGSGGGVSGELFF; CDR3 DNA: TGTGCCAGCAGCGTAGGATCGGGCGGGGGGGTTTCCGGGGAGCTGTTTTTT
J gene: TRBJ1-2; clone size: once; V gene: TRBV6-1; D gene: TRBD1; CDR3 protein: CASRGDRASNYGYTF; CDR3 DNA: TGTGCCAGCAGGGGGGACAGGGCCTCCAACTATGGCTACACCTTC
J gene: TRBJ2-7; clone size: .; V gene: TRBV28; D gene: .; CDR3 protein: CASSLYAGASYEQYF; CDR3 DNA: TGTGCCAGCAGTTTATACGCGGGGGCATCCTACGAGCAGTACTTC
J gene: TRBJ1-2; clone size: .; V gene: TRBV7-3; D gene: .; CDR3 protein: CASSLNSYYGYTF; CDR3 DNA: TGTGCCAGCAGCTTAAACAGCTACTATGGCTACACCTTC
J gene: TRBJ2-7; clone size: .; V gene: TRBV7-2; D gene: .; CDR3 protein: CASSLATAFAYEQYF; CDR3 DNA: TGTGCCAGCAGCTTAGCCACAGCATTTGCCTACGAGCAGTACTTC
J gene: TRBJ2-1; clone size: .; V gene: TRBV6-5; D gene: .; CDR3 protein: CASSYSRRVLRNEQFF; CDR3 DNA: TGTGCCAGCAGTTACTCCCGCAGGGTACTGAGGAATGAGCAGTTCTTC
J gene: TRBJ1-3; clone size: .; V gene: TRBV4-1; D gene: TRBD1; CDR3 protein: CASSQEETGLGNTIYF; CDR3 DNA: TGCGCCAGCAGCCAAGAGGAGACAGGGCTAGGAAACACCATATATTTT
J gene: TRBJ2-7; clone size: .; V gene: TRBV18; D gene: TRBD2; CDR3 protein: CASSSELAQFYEQYF; CDR3 DNA: TGTGCCAGCTCATCCGAACTAGCGCAATTCTACGAGCAGTACTTC
J gene: TRBJ2-3; clone size: .; V gene: TRBV7-2; D gene: TRBD2; CDR3 protein: CASSLGGAGGADTQYF; CDR3 DNA: TGTGCCAGCAGCTTAGGTGGAGCGGGGGGGGCGGATACGCAGTATTTT
J gene: TRBJ1-1; clone size: .; V gene: TRBV7-9; D gene: .; CDR3 protein: CASSLVTGTWFVF; CDR3 DNA: TGTGCCAGCAGCTTAGTGACCGGGACATGGTTTGTCTTT
J gene: TRBJ2-2; clone size: .; V gene: TRBV11-3; D gene: .; CDR3 protein: CASSKPTGELFF; CDR3 DNA: TGTGCCAGCAGTAAGCCCACCGGGGAGCTGTTTTTT
J gene: TRBJ1-5; clone size: .; V gene: TRBV19; D gene: .; CDR3 protein: CASSDVFRGSGNQPQHF; CDR3 DNA: TGTGCCAGTAGCGATGTCTTTCGGGGAAGCGGCAATCAGCCCCAGCATTTT
J gene: TRBJ1-2; clone size: .; V gene: TRBV6-6; D gene: .; CDR3 protein: CASSSVAREYGYTF; CDR3 DNA: TGTGCCAGCAGTTCAGTCGCTCGGGAGTATGGCTACACCTTC
J gene: TRBJ2-1; clone size: .; V gene: TRBV5-1; D gene: TRBD2; CDR3 protein: CASSLVGLAGGPGNEQFF; CDR3 DNA: TGCGCCAGCAGCTTGGTGGGACTAGCGGGGGGGCCCGGGAATGAGCAGTTCTTC
J gene: TRBJ2-1; clone size: .; V gene: TRBV18; D gene: TRBD2; CDR3 protein: CASSPSSGRTGGNEQFF; CDR3 DNA: TGTGCCAGCTCACCGTCTAGCGGGAGGACAGGTGGGAATGAGCAGTTCTTC
J gene: TRBJ2-7; clone size: .; V gene: TRBV7-2; D gene: .; CDR3 protein: CASSLVLYEQYF; CDR3 DNA: TGTGCCAGCAGCTTAGTCCTGTACGAGCAGTACTTC
J gene: TRBJ2-7; clone size: .; V gene: TRBV7-2; D gene: TRBD1; CDR3 protein: CASRQGAAEQYF; CDR3 DNA: TGTGCCAGCAGGCAGGGGGCGGCCGAGCAGTACTTC
J gene: TRBJ2-2; clone size: .; V gene: TRBV5-4; D gene: .; CDR3 protein: CASSLAGNRPTGELFF; CDR3 DNA: TGTGCCAGCAGCTTGGCAGGTAACAGGCCCACCGGGGAGCTGTTTTTT
J gene: TRBJ2-1; clone size: .; V gene: TRBV28; D gene: .; CDR3 protein: CASSLYGGSYNEQFF; CDR3 DNA: TGTGCCAGCAGTTTATACGGGGGTTCCTACAATGAGCAGTTCTTC
J gene: TRBJ2-7; clone size: few; V gene: TRBV7-9; D gene: .; CDR3 protein: CSSSLDSYEQYF; CDR3 DNA: TGTTCCAGCAGCTTAGATAGCTACGAGCAGTACTTC
J gene: TRBJ2-2; clone size: .; V gene: TRBV19; D gene: .; CDR3 protein: CASRRAGLVSGELFF; CDR3 DNA: TGTGCCAGTAGGAGAGCAGGGTTAGTCTCCGGGGAGCTGTTTTTT
J gene: TRBJ2-7; clone size: .; V gene: TRBV9; D gene: TRBD2; CDR3 protein: CASSPSGGALYEQYF; CDR3 DNA: TGTGCCAGCAGCCCGAGCGGGGGGGCCCTCTACGAGCAGTACTTC
J gene: TRBJ2-3; clone size: .; V gene: TRBV6-6; D gene: TRBD2; CDR3 protein: CASSRSGGARTDTQYF; CDR3 DNA: TGTGCCAGCAGCCGAAGCGGGGGGGCCCGGACAGATACGCAGTATTTT
J gene: TRBJ2-3; clone size: .; V gene: TRBV10-1; D gene: TRBD2; CDR3 protein: CASSEATSGGVTDTQYF; CDR3 DNA: TGCGCCAGCAGTGAGGCAACTAGCGGGGGGGTCACAGATACGCAGTATTTT
J gene: TRBJ2-1; clone size: once; V gene: TRBV5-1; D gene: .; CDR3 protein: CASSPRTGDNEQFF; CDR3 DNA: TGCGCCAGCAGCCCCCGGACTGGGGACAATGAGCAGTTCTTC
J gene: TRBJ2-7; clone size: few; V gene: TRBV7-5; D gene: .; CDR3 protein: CVRSWDRGAYEQYF; CDR3 DNA: TGTGTCAGAAGCTGGGACAGGGGAGCCTACGAGCAGTACTTC
J gene: TRBJ1-5; clone size: .; V gene: TRBV10-1; D gene: TRBD1; CDR3 protein: CASLGQGSQPQHF; CDR3 DNA: TGCGCCAGCCTGGGACAGGGAAGTCAGCCCCAGCATTTT
J gene: TRBJ1-1; clone size: .; V gene: TRBV29-1; D gene: .; CDR3 protein: CSSWDRGTEAFF; CDR3 DNA: TGCAGCTCCTGGGACCGGGGGACTGAAGCTTTCTTT
J gene: TRBJ2-7; clone size: few; V gene: TRBV20-1; D gene: .; CDR3 protein: CSAGAYEQYF; CDR3 DNA: TGCAGTGCAGGGGCCTACGAGCAGTACTTC
J gene: TRBJ2-7; clone size: .; V gene: TRBV27; D gene: TRBD1; CDR3 protein: CASSFRTGSGEQYF; CDR3 DNA: TGTGCCAGCAGCTTTCGGACAGGGTCGGGCGAGCAGTACTTC